This T cell receptor (beta chain) came from a study of T cells in Graves' hyperthyroidism and ophthalmopathy. The source material, RNA transcripts, was used to amplify TCR beta CDR3 regions. First-round RT-PCR of the TCR CDR3 relied on the HTBI primer set. TCRdb recomputed calls from the multiplex PCR reads with MiXCR, one row per CDR3 protein. The table has around 420,000 distinct CDR3 sequences, about 15% seen once; the top ten hold around 7.7%. The CDR3 is 15 residues long. V was pared by 5 bases and J by 1 base, with 13 bases between. Orbital computed tomography and thyroid ultrasound, together with serum TRAb and thyroxine and clinical symptoms, were used for diagnoses. This clonotype has ten or more counts. Its antigen remains unidentified. Study-wide findings and caveats: The model predicted ophthalmopathy a median around six months before onset. From stable hyperthyroidism, ophthalmopathy was set apart by a 13 V-J model. Blood samples included most of the expanded thyroid clonotypes exceeding 0.001.

This rearrangement joins TRBV12-3 or TRBV12-4 to TRBJ2-3; tentative D call: TRBD2 (6 bases). The receptor's source is a woman between 18 and 29 years old with Graves' hyperthyroidism. The sequencing sample was made of blood. This chain's CDR3 is CASSLASDGTDTQYF. CDR3 nucleotides: TGTGCCAGCAGTCTCGCTAGCGACGGCACAGATACGCAGTATTTT.